This T cell receptor (beta chain) was found in a study of blood T cell repertoires in COVID-19. Study background: Samples came from the United States, Italy and Spain, spanning acute and convalescent COVID-19.

The CDR3 is 15 amino acids. CDR1 and CDR2 (germline): MGHRA, YSYEKL. The V end lost 5 bases, the J end lost 3 bases, and 14 bases lay between the germline ends. Study processing details: Amplifying reference gene primers gave estimates of nucleated cell counts. The method was immunoSEQ multiplex PCR; TCRdb's version includes in-frame clones alone and lacks a portion of them. The V and J calls and clone size are taken from that table; D and trimming were inferred from the DNA. Of about 190,000 clones in the sample, more than 60% were seen once. The receptor was isolated from a man in his fifties who had recovered from COVID-19. The V gene is TRBV4-1, the J gene TRBJ2-1; TRBD1 is a possible D gene (6 bases). What was sequenced was peripheral blood. Written as DNA, the CDR3 is TGCGCCAGCAGCTACCAGGGGAGCAACTACAATGAGCAGTTCTTC. Encoded protein: CASSYQGSNYNEQFF.